This T cell receptor beta chain was obtained from a study of OX40 agonist ivuxolimab in advanced cancers. Study as a whole: Averaging around 60 years in age, with a range of 23 to 79, the cohort was approximately 83% male.

The CDR3 has 13 amino acids. From germline, CDR1 is SGHDT and CDR2 YYEEEE. Trimming removed 2 bases from V and 5 bases from J, with 7 bases in between. Some clones are missing from TCRdb's copy, which holds only in-frame ones; the method was immunoSEQ multiplex PCR. The sample carries about 73,000 clones, 80% to 90% recorded once. Sequenced material: CD4+ or CD8+ T cells sorted from blood, taken in a trial of the OX40 agonist ivuxolimab. This TCR was sampled from an adult with an advanced solid tumor such as melanoma, head and neck, liver or kidney cancer. V gene TRBV5-6 combines with J gene TRBJ2-2; D is unclear. The CDR3 sequence is CASSLINTGELFF. The CDR3 nucleotides read TGTGCCAGCAGCTTAATTAATACCGGGGAGCTGTTTTTT. The full variable domain, its missing parts supplied by reference TRBV5-6 and TRBJ2-2, is DAGVTQSPTHLIKTRGQQVTLRCSPKSGHDTVSWYQQALGQGPQFIFQYYEEEERQRGNFPDRFSGHQFPNYSSELNVNALLLGDSALYLCASSLINTGELFFGEGSRLTVL.